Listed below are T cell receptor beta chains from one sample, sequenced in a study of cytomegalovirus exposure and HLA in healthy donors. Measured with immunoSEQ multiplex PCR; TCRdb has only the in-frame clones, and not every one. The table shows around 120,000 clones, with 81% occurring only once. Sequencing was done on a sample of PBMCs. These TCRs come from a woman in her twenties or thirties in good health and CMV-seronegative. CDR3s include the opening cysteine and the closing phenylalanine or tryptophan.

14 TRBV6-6 CASSLAASTDTQYF
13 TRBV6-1 CASSELGANVLTF
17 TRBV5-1 CASSLGASGRNYNEQFF
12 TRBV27 CASRAGGNEQYF
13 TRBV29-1 CSVGDFSGGEQYF
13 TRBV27 CASSSGLVYEQYF
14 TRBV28 CASSITGTTGGYTF
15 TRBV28 CASRGAPGGANVLTF
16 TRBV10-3 CAISDGLGGAKNIQYF
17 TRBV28 CASSLSTSEFGSYEQYF
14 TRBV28 CASSLPEFSYEQYF
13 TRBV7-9 CASSSFGANVLTF
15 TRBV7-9 CAYGMGTNPYNEQFF
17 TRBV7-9 CASSSKTAGGIYNEQFF
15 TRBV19 CASSIGEGSTDTQYF
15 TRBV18 CASTGRDSYNSPLHF
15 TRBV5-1 CASSRGQSGGTEAFF
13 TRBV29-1 CSVQGTMNTEAFF
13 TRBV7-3 CASSLAGDYGYTF
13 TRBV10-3 CAISVQGAGEQFF
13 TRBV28 CASSLAGGYEQYF
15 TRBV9 CASSVDQRRTDEQFF
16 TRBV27 CASSLGTSGRAREQYF
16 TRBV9 CASSVDGGANTDTQYF
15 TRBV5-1 CASSNTAGGRDEQFF
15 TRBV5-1 CASSPGTSGGGTQYF
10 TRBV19 CASIETEAFF
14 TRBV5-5 CASRRTRGVNEQFF
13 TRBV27 CASSHERGDEQFF
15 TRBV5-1 CASSLAGTGNEKLFF
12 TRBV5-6 CASSDRAYEQYF
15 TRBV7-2 CASSPFVGQGDVYTF
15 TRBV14 CASSQGAVRGETQYF